These 24 T cell receptor beta chains were sequenced from one sample in a study of post-analysis software for immune sequencing data. Unique-molecular-identifier-tagged TCR beta cDNA libraries were used. TCRdb reprocessed the PCR reads via MiXCR and lists one record per CDR3 protein. The sample carries 450,000 to 700,000 distinct CDR3 sequences, around 47% recorded once. Study conclusions and caveats: Patients carried roughly 5 TRBV segments more frequently than controls did, and TRBV5-6, TRBV5-1 and TRBV20-1 were among them.

The antigens of these receptors remain unknown. Sequences were obtained from blood. The receptors shown here come from a girl between 10 and 17 years old with multiple sclerosis.

V and J are TRBV5-1 and TRBJ2-3; D is unresolved. V was trimmed by 4 bases and J by 7 bases, leaving 16 bases between them. CDR3 size: 14 residues. Germline CDR1 SGHRS, CDR2 YFSETQ. The CDR3 reads CASSPRNSPYTQYF. For the CDR3, the DNA is TGCGCCAGCAGCCCCCGAAATAGTCCTTATACGCAGTATTTT.

This clonotype turned up a few times. The CDR3 reads CASSTTDNPGYEQYF. For the CDR3, the DNA is TGTGCCAGCAGCACAACGGACAACCCCGGATACGAGCAGTACTTC. J is TRBJ2-7 and V is TRBV13; D possibly corresponds to TRBD1 (5 bases). CDR1 is PRHDT and CDR2 is FYEKMQ in the germline V gene (reference sequence). V was trimmed by 5 bases and J by 4 bases, leaving 18 bases between them. The CDR3 is 15 amino acids.

This clonotype was counted between two and nine times. The chain couples TRBV24-1 to TRBJ2-1; 8 bases line up with TRBD1. CDR3 length: 16 amino acids. J lost 8 bases, V lost 4 bases, and 12 bases had no gene match. The germline CDR1 and CDR2 sequences are KGHDR and SFDVKD. The CDR3 nucleotides read TGTGCCACCAGTGACCCATTGACAGGGGTCGGCGATGAGCAGTTCTTC. Residues: CATSDPLTGVGDEQFF.

The chain recombines TRBV4-1 with TRBJ2-1, with 9 nucleotides matching TRBD2. Germline CDR1 and CDR2: MGHRA and YSYEKL. After removal of 1 base from V and 6 bases from J, the junction contained 4 bases not matched to a gene. The CDR3 is 15 residues long. CDR3 sequence (DNA): TGCGCCAGCAGCCAAGTTCGACTAGCGGCCAATGAGCAGTTCTTC. Translated: CASSQVRLAANEQFF.

This clonotype was counted once. The V gene is TRBV7-6, the J gene TRBJ1-5, with D possibly matching TRBD1 (6 bases). The V gene's germline CDR1 is SGHVS and CDR2 FNYEAQ. Trimming left V 5 bases short and J 7 bases short, with 12 bases between. This CDR3 has 13 amino acids. DNA for the CDR3: TGTGCCAGCAGCGCGTCACAGGGCCAGCCCCAGCATTTT. It yields the protein CASSASQGQPQHF.

The chain links TRBV20-1 to TRBJ2-7; no clear D gene. The germline V gene encodes CDR1 DFQATT and CDR2 SNEGSKA (reference sequence). V was clipped by 6 bases and J by 0 bases, with 15 bases between them. The CDR3 is 14 amino acids. This chain's CDR3 is CSATHFLSSYEQYF. The CDR3 DNA sequence: TGCAGTGCGACTCACTTTTTGAGCTCCTACGAGCAGTACTTC.

V usage is TRBV7-9 and J usage is TRBJ1-1; D is ambiguous. Germline assignment: CDR1 SEHNR and CDR2 FQNEAQ (reference sequence). Trimming took off 10 bases at V and 1 base at J, with 16 bases between the two ends. This CDR3 is built from 14 residues. The CDR3 region has the DNA TGTGCCACTTCAGAAGGGTCGGGGAACACTGAAGCTTTCTTT. This translates into CATSEGSGNTEAFF.

This clonotype showed up just once. The chain is built from TRBV5-5 and TRBJ1-5; D might be TRBD1 (6 bases). The V and J ends lost 7 bases and 2 bases respectively, with 13 bases between them. CDR3 length: 14 residues. Germline loops: CDR1 SGHKS, CDR2 YYEKEE (reference sequence). CDR3 in amino acids: CASGWAGGNQPQHF. CDR3 in DNA: TGTGCCAGCGGGTGGGCAGGGGGCAATCAGCCCCAGCATTTT.

This clonotype has more than one count but fewer than ten. V and J are TRBV5-1 and TRBJ2-7, with TRBD2 matching 8 bases. The V gene end was trimmed by 2 bases and the J gene end by 1 base; junction bases not matched to a gene: 5. This CDR3 has 15 residues. The germline gives CDR1 SGHRS, CDR2 YFSETQ. CDR3 sequence (DNA): TGCGCCAGCAGCTTCTTGCGGGAGGCGTCCTACGAGCAGTACTTC. It specifies CASSFLREASYEQYF.

The chain joins TRBV6-5 to TRBJ2-1, with a possible D match to TRBD1 (5 bases). This CDR3 contains 16 residues. Trimming shortened V by 5 bases and J by 0 bases, and 14 bases separated the two germline ends. Germline V CDR1 and CDR2: MNHEY, SVGAGI. The CDR3 is CASSQGYRYSYNEQFF. DNA for the CDR3: TGTGCCAGCAGTCAGGGTTACAGGTACTCCTACAATGAGCAGTTCTTC.

The V gene is TRBV11-2, the J gene TRBJ2-4, with 8 nucleotides matching TRBD2. The ends lost 5 bases at V and 7 bases at J; junction bases unmatched: 4. In germline, CDR1 is SGHAT, CDR2 FQNNGV. The CDR3 consists of 13 residues. In DNA form, the CDR3 reads TGTGCCAGCAGCACGGGACTAGTGAACATTCAGTACTTC. It translates to CASSTGLVNIQYF.

The rearrangement uses TRBV6-5 and TRBJ1-4; 8 nucleotides align to TRBD1. Germline assignment: CDR1 MNHEY and CDR2 SVGAGI. The CDR3 runs 14 residues. V gave up 6 bases and J gave up 5 bases; unmatched junction bases: 5. The CDR3 nucleotides are TGTGCCAGCAGCAAGGGACAGGAAAATGAAAAACTGTTTTTT. This codes for CASSKGQENEKLFF.

The chain couples TRBV5-1 to TRBJ2-5; 9 positions agree with TRBD2. The CDR3 runs 14 residues. Germline V gene lookup returns CDR1 SGHRS and CDR2 YFSETQ. After removal of 4 bases from V and 1 base from J, the junction contained 2 bases not matched to a gene. For the CDR3, the DNA is TGCGCCAGCAGCGGGACTAGCTCCCAAGAGACCCAGTACTTC. Amino acids: CASSGTSSQETQYF. Full variable domain (rest looked up from reference TRBV5-1 and TRBJ2-5): KAGVTQTPRYLIKTRGQQVTLSCSPISGHRSVSWYQQTPGQGLQFLFEYFSETQRNKGNFPGRFSGRQFSNSRSEMNVSTLELGDSALYLCASSGTSSQETQYFGPGTRLLVL.

The chain couples TRBV6-2 or TRBV6-3 to TRBJ2-2; D not certain. The CDR3 runs 13 residues. The V gene's germline CDR1 is MNHEY and CDR2 SVGEGT. V was cut by 8 bases and J by 0 bases, with 7 bases left in between. This CDR3 reads CASGSTNTGELFF. DNA for the CDR3: TGTGCCAGCGGATCCACGAACACCGGGGAGCTGTTTTTT.

This chain uses TRBV5-6 with TRBJ1-1, with TRBD1 matching over 7 bases. Germline V gene sequence: CDR1 SGHDT, CDR2 YYEEEE. This CDR3 spans 14 amino acids. With V trimmed by 3 bases and J by 3 bases, 5 bases remained unmatched. CDR3 nucleotide sequence: TGTGCCAGCAGCTGGGGGACAGTCGACACTGAAGCTTTCTTT. It yields the protein CASSWGTVDTEAFF.

The gene calls are TRBV6-1 and TRBJ2-7; 13 bases match TRBD2. The CDR3 consists of 14 residues. Germline trimming cut 6 bases from V and 4 bases from J; bases unmatched to any gene: 3. From germline, CDR1 is MNHNS and CDR2 SASEGT. The CDR3 region is CASRGTSGVYEQYF. CDR3 DNA sequence: TGTGCCAGCAGGGGGACTAGCGGGGTATACGAGCAGTACTTC.

This clonotype was counted between two and nine times. The chain joins TRBV7-8 to TRBJ2-7; weak D call: TRBD1 (6 bases). Germline lookup yields CDR1 SGHVS and CDR2 FQNEAQ. V was pared by 1 base and J by 2 bases, with 15 bases between. The CDR3 extends over 16 amino acids. In DNA, the CDR3 is TGTGCCAGCAGCTTAGAGCCAAGCAGGGGAACCTACGAGCAGTACTTC. Amino acid sequence: CASSLEPSRGTYEQYF.

The rearrangement links TRBV5-1 to TRBJ2-4; maybe TRBD1 (5 bases). TRBJ2-5 explains the end of the DNA better; the J call may be wrong. Germline assignment: CDR1 SGHRS and CDR2 YFSETQ. The CDR3 totals 17 residues. CDR3 region: CASSSKGLAGLSETQYF. CDR3 DNA sequence: TGCGCCAGCAGCTCCAAAGGTTTGGCAGGGTTATCAGAGACCCAGTACTTC.

This clonotype was observed many times. The J gene is TRBJ1-6, the V gene TRBV7-9, with 7 bases fitting TRBD1. CDR1 and CDR2 from the germline V gene are SEHNR and FQNEAQ (reference sequence). CDR3 length equals 15 residues. V trimming: 5 bases; J trimming: 7 bases; junction bases outside the gene matches: 8. In nucleotides, the CDR3 is TGTGCCAGCAGCCCCGGGACAGCTGGGAATTCACCCCTCCACTTT. Translated: CASSPGTAGNSPLHF.

J is TRBJ2-3 and V is TRBV11-3, with D possibly being TRBD1 (7 bases). The V end lost 2 bases, the J end lost 3 bases, and 18 bases lay between the germline ends. The CDR3 length is 17 residues. Germline CDR1 and CDR2: SGHNT and YENEEA. CDR3 in amino acids: CASSLILRGATTDTQYF. DNA of the CDR3: TGTGCCAGCAGCTTAATTCTCAGGGGGGCGACAACAGATACGCAGTATTTT.

This clonotype turned up a few times. The gene calls are TRBV7-9 and TRBJ1-5; a possible D gene is TRBD1 (5 bases). Trimming removed 1 base from V and 5 bases from J, with 9 bases in between. This CDR3 has 14 residues. Germline V gives CDR1 SEHNR, CDR2 FQNEAQ (reference sequence). The CDR3 region has the DNA TGTGCCAGCAGCTTAGGTACAGGCTATCAGCCCCAGCATTTT. Residues: CASSLGTGYQPQHF.

This clonotype came up many times. The gene calls are TRBV4-2 and TRBJ1-2; D unresolved. Trimming removed 1 base from V and 1 base from J, with 7 bases in between. The length of the CDR3 is 14 residues. CDR1 and CDR2 (germline): LGHNA, YNFKEQ. The CDR3 is CASSQVSDNYGYTF. The CDR3 coding sequence is TGTGCCAGCAGCCAAGTCTCCGATAACTATGGCTACACCTTC.

This rearrangement joins TRBV4-1 to TRBJ1-1; TRBD1 matches at 8 bases. CDR1 and CDR2 from the germline V gene are MGHRA and YSYEKL. V trimming: 3 bases; J trimming: 1 base; junction bases outside the gene matches: 7. The CDR3 contains 16 residues. In nucleotides, the CDR3 is TGCGCCAGCAGCCAGCCCTACAGGGGGTCGAACACTGAAGCTTTCTTT. It is translated as CASSQPYRGSNTEAFF.

The chain employs TRBV10-3 and TRBJ1-1; tentatively, D is TRBD1 (6 bases). The ends were cut back, 8 bases at V and 1 base at J, with 17 bases in the middle. The germline gives CDR1 ENHRY, CDR2 SYGVKD. There are 15 residues in the CDR3. CDR3 in amino acids: CAILAEDRKNTEAFF. CDR3 bases: TGTGCCATCCTAGCAGAGGACAGAAAGAACACTGAAGCTTTCTTT.